What follows describes a single T cell receptor beta chain. No cognate antigen has been identified for it. Base quality data are lacking; no much larger clone is found one base away. The source of the sample is a study of shared clonotypes between healthy human individuals (dated by TCRdb to 2018 to 2021). Background on the whole study: A couple of women and three men aged 18 to 49 years were included in the cohort. Blood TCR repertoires of roughly five healthy adults were deeply sequenced to estimate repertoire size and the extent of clonotype sharing between individuals. Leukapheresis yielded between about 0.94 and 9 billion PBMCs per donor. To increase sequencing depth and limit assay-specific biases, TCR repertoire library preparation and sequencing were carried out by different laboratories using diverse techniques. For each donor, CD4 naive and CD4 memory were each run on three plates, CD8 naive on two plates, and CD8 memory on one plate. The full study reports these points: Naive subsets generally had larger estimated clonotype richness than memory subsets. Based on pairwise subsampling, the degree of clonotype sharing among donors was expected to be affected by sequencing depth. Rarefaction of sorted-subset datasets indicated incomplete sequencing despite the large sequencing depth. Compared with non-shared clonotypes, the clonotypes found in all four sorted-subset donors had higher generation probabilities. Roughly 5.2% of naive CD4, approximately 3.7% of naive CD8, approximately 2.2% of memory CD4, and 0.4% of memory CD8 clonotypes were shared across several donors. Sampling was restricted to blood, and TCR repertoires in tissues likely differ from the TCR repertoires found in blood. Because the study included only a small number of donors, the genetic and exposure-history diversity represented was limited.

Trimming takes 7 bases from V and 2 bases from J, and the germline ends sit 12 bases apart. The CDR3 starts with the cysteine, ends with the phenylalanine, and has 13 residues. Of all the DNA, just the CDR3 is kept, 39 bases in frame from base 1. CDR1 and CDR2, per the germline V gene (reference sequence), are MNHEY and SMNVEV. CD8 naive samples were obtained by positive selection for CCR7 among CD45RO-negative cells, yielding a CD45RA+CCR7+ population from which TemRA cells were excluded. The donors were healthy, HIV-negative adults with no recently reported acute infections or vaccinations. All donors were Caucasian adults living in Nashville, Tennessee, USA. Blood was obtained by leukapheresis, after which PBMCs were separated by Ficoll-Histopaque density gradient centrifugation and cryopreserved in liquid nitrogen vapor phase. Purity and quantity of every magnetically sorted T cell population were checked by analytical flow cytometry. From each sorted fraction, genomic DNA was isolated and quantified by UV absorbance on a Nanodrop 2000c.

Using the deep immunoSEQ assay, multiplex PCR amplified TCR CDR3 regions from genomic DNA. For each cell subset, the extracted genomic DNA was distributed evenly across all wells of several immunoSEQ 96-well plates, and each plate served as one replicate. For sorted subsets, approximately 200 ng of genomic DNA, equivalent to some 30,000 T cell genomes, went into each replicate PCR. The purified libraries were quantified using a Qubit 3.0 fluorometer, sized with a Bioanalyzer 2100, and then quantified again using the KAPA Library Quantification kit. A separate single-read 150-cycle Illumina NextSeq 550 flow cell was used to sequence each immunoSEQ 96-well plate. The paper's data handling went like this. The immunoSEQ output contained only junctional sequences without quality scores, so filtering could not match that applied to full-length reads. Sequences were annotated with PyIR, a Python wrapper for IgBLAST v1.9, using IMGT germline references to assign V/J genes and CDR3. Any read was removed if the V/J assignment was weak (E-value above 1e-6), the CDR3 was missing, or the read contained stop codons, out-of-frame junctions, or ambiguous translated residues. A V3J clonotype was defined by an identical inferred V gene, J gene, and CDR3 amino acid sequence. Percentage overlap between repertoires was calculated by dividing the number of shared unique clonotypes by the size of the smaller repertoire. RTK rarefaction, the Chao1 estimator, and Recon v2.1 estimates of unobserved clonotypes were used to assess repertoire richness. OLGA was used to compute generation probabilities for all TCRbeta clonotypes that the gDNA method yielded from four donors. TCRdb retrieved this table from immuneACCESS and kept in-frame rearrangements only. Not all clones are present; in checked studies, unresolved V genes account for under half, and no reason is known for the remainder. The V and J calls and clone size come from that table; D and trimming were worked out from the DNA. In this sample the table shows around 2.1 million clones, about 93% of which occur a single time. The top ten constitute approximately 1.7% of the sample.

The V and J genes are TRBV27 and TRBJ2-7, with a tentative D gene TRBD2 over 6 matching bases. The sample consisted of naive CD8+ T cells from PBMCs. Taken with the paper, the label for cell subset or site translates to: CD45RA+CCR7+. This TCR was sampled from a man in his late teens or twenties in good health. Some clones in this sample may be carry-over from other donors' samples. DNA sequence: TGTGCCAGCACCCCCGGGGGAACCTACGAGCAGTACTTC. The translation is CASTPGGTYEQYF.